This is a list of T cell receptor beta chains from one sample in a study of blood T cell repertoires in COVID-19. Measured with immunoSEQ multiplex PCR; TCRdb has only the in-frame clones, and not every one. The sample has 130,000 to 150,000 clones; 85% to 90% are singletons. Sequencing was done on a sample of peripheral blood. The source is a man aged 50-59 years who had recovered from COVID-19. Each CDR3 is given with its conserved first and last residue. D genes are given only for firm matches.

j_call,v_call,d_call,cdr3_aa
TRBJ1-2,TRBV3-1/TRBV3-2,-,CASSQVMGRGELYGYTF
TRBJ1-2,TRBV6-5,TRBD1,CASSYGYRGRNYGYTF
TRBJ1-4,TRBV30,TRBD1,CAWRTGTGNEKLFF
TRBJ2-3,TRBV7-2,-,CASSLVLAGTDTQYF
TRBJ2-5,TRBV6-5,-,CASSTGNQETQYF
TRBJ1-1,TRBV5-8,TRBD1,CASSSGQGTWEKAFF
TRBJ2-3,TRBV7-2,TRBD2,CASRRGGLFNTQYF
TRBJ1-4,TRBV5-5,TRBD1,CASSFPGGEKLFF
TRBJ2-7,TRBV7-8,TRBD2,CASSSGGSYEQYF
TRBJ2-7,TRBV7-2,TRBD2,CASSLVTSGVHEQYF
TRBJ1-4,TRBV11-2,TRBD1,CASSAGGQATNEKLFF
TRBJ1-3,TRBV29-1,-,CSVKQVSGNTIYF
TRBJ1-1,TRBV7-2,-,CASSLSLLGATEAFF
TRBJ1-2,TRBV19,-,CASTRQESNYGYTF
TRBJ1-4,TRBV11-3,-,CASSARVLEKLFF
TRBJ2-7,TRBV2,-,CASSEMDSQYF
TRBJ1-1,TRBV6-5,TRBD1,CASRTGEWFTEAFF
TRBJ2-2,TRBV5-4,-,CASSLSQGSIGELFF
TRBJ1-4,TRBV6-5,-,CASSYSSAGEKLFF
TRBJ2-7,TRBV4-2,TRBD2,CASSQGTSGGTVFVYEQYF
TRBJ2-1,TRBV5-4,TRBD2,CASSIGASGGQAYNEQFF
TRBJ2-3,TRBV18,-,CASSPIQGFTDTQYF
TRBJ2-5,TRBV6-6,-,CASSYPGLAQETQYF
TRBJ1-6,TRBV19,-,CASSMGLYNSPLHF
TRBJ2-3,TRBV7-2,TRBD2,CASSQTSGGLTDTQYF
TRBJ1-5,TRBV4-3,TRBD1,CASSQGFTGARESQHF
TRBJ2-1,TRBV6-5,TRBD2,CASRGELAGGEQFF
TRBJ1-2,TRBV6-5,TRBD1,CASSYGDSSYGYTF
TRBJ2-1,TRBV3-1/TRBV3-2,TRBD2,CASRGGGGSSYNEQFF
TRBJ2-1,TRBV9,-,CASREDSYNEQFF
TRBJ2-7,TRBV19,TRBD2,CASSSREGYEQYF
TRBJ1-3,TRBV30,-,CAWSGGGTGNTIYF
TRBJ1-3,TRBV6-6,-,CASSYSAVRAGNTIYF
TRBJ2-2,TRBV6-5,TRBD1,CASSYSRTGNTGELFF
TRBJ1-1,TRBV6-2/TRBV6-3,TRBD1,CASSYPDRGNTEAFF
TRBJ2-3,TRBV6-6,TRBD2,CASSKGLAKSDTQYF
TRBJ1-2,TRBV5-1,TRBD1,CASSTRTGVLTSLNYGYTF
TRBJ2-3,TRBV7-6,TRBD1,CASSPLVRQGVQTDTQYF
TRBJ2-7,TRBV14,TRBD1,CASSHPTGSEQYF
TRBJ2-1,TRBV19,-,CAAGAEIYNEQFF
TRBJ2-5,TRBV6-5,-,CASSRDMTETQYF
TRBJ1-3,TRBV7-2,TRBD1,CASSRQGAGDTIYF
TRBJ1-2,TRBV3-1/TRBV3-2,TRBD1,CASSHGTGDGYTF
TRBJ2-7,TRBV11-2,-,CASSQGVGYEQYF